This T cell receptor (beta chain) was captured in a study of Ad26.COV2.S vaccination and SARS-CoV-2 variants (dated by TCRdb to about 2021). Describing the broader study: Donors in the vaccine arm were drawn from COV1001, a phase I-IIa trial of Ad26.COV2.S in healthy adults that was multicentre, randomized, double-blind and placebo-controlled. Ad26.COV2.S was given intramuscularly at 5x10^10 or 1x10^11 viral particles, as a single shot or as two shots 56 days apart. The specificity and breadth of SARS-CoV-2-reactive T cell receptors after Ad26.COV2.S vaccination were assessed by TCRbeta repertoire sequencing. A total of around 32 samples were included in the TCR-sequenced set, comprising around 20 Ad26.COV2.S vaccine recipients, 5 placebo recipients and 8 SARS-CoV-2 convalescent individuals. Trial participants were randomized into five groups of five: low-dose or high-dose Ad26.COV2.S given once or twice, or placebo on both occasions. Blinding of investigators to trial group allocation was maintained during experiments and outcome assessment. General findings and caveats noted by the study authors: The authors noted that total T cell responses may have been underestimated by the TCR breadth and depth analyses. Vaccine and placebo recipients had comparable non-spike TCR breadth, which fits with the vaccine containing only spike. Compared with placebo recipients, Ad26.COV2.S recipients showed higher spike-specific TCR breadth (P = 0.0014). Substantial breadth of spike-specific CD8+ and CD4+ T cell responses was reported after vaccination. Comparing responses between vaccine doses or regimens was not something the study was powered to do.

V loses 1 base at its end and J loses 4 bases; junction bases beyond the gene matches: 17. The germline V gene yields MNHNS for CDR1 and SASEGT for CDR2. The CDR3, from cysteine to phenylalanine, totals 20 residues. The read is trimmed to its CDR3 DNA, 60 bases read in frame from base 1. Comment on this clone: This clone's antigen is unknown. It has no much larger one-base neighbor in the sample; base qualities were not kept.

What this sample's treatment or condition label stands for: some 19 received Ad26.COV2.S at low or high dose, single or two shots; roughly five received placebo; per-sample allocation not given. For vaccine and placebo recipients, repertoires were sequenced using samples collected on day 63 after the first injection. Cohort 1b enrolled about two dozen adults aged 18-55 years at a single site in Boston, USA, between 29 July and 7 August 2020. As a vaccine, Ad26.COV2.S was a replication-incompetent adenovirus type 26 vector that expressed a prefusion-stabilized SARS-CoV-2 spike protein derived from the original Wuhan strain. The immunoSEQ Assay was the method used to sequence TCRbeta CDR3 regions. After extraction, genomic DNA underwent amplification by bias-controlled multiplex PCR, followed by high-throughput sequencing. Processing in the source paper ran as follows. To quantify the absolute abundance of every unique TCRbeta CDR3 region, sequences were collapsed and filtered. T cell fraction was estimated by normalizing TCRbeta template counts to usable DNA, which was measured by amplifying reference genes present in all nucleated cells. Repertoire TCRs were annotated as SARS-CoV-2-specific by exact matching of V gene, CDR3 amino acid sequence and J gene to a known reactive TCR set. The reference SARS-CoV-2 TCR set was derived from MIRA and filtered for enrichment in COVID-19-positive ImmuneCODE repertoires, a step that removed public or cross-reactive TCRs. Using the MIRA antigens, annotated TCRs were further analysed by specific ORF or by position within an ORF. Depth was the summed frequency of annotated unique rearrangements, while breadth was defined as annotated unique rearrangements over total unique productive rearrangements. Two-sided Wilcoxon rank-sum tests were applied when comparing TCR breadth between groups. The table comes from immuneACCESS by way of TCRdb, which keeps in-frame sequences with V and J called. Part of the clones is missing from these tables; in studies checked, under half for an unresolved V gene and the rest for unknown reasons. From that table come the V and J calls and clone size; the DNA was used to work out D and trimming. The sample includes 440,000 or so clones, with less than 95% observed a single time. Together, the top ten hold about 4.5% of the sample.

This clonotype originated in a person between 18 and 60 years old who received the Ad26.COV2.S COVID-19 vaccine or a placebo. The sequences come from peripheral blood, collected in a trial of Ad26.COV2.S vaccine versus placebo. The chain links TRBV6-1 with TRBJ1-4; TRBD1 fits 8 bases in the junction. CDR3 loop: CASSEEVHRGTGRDNEKLFF. The DNA sequence is given as TGTGCCAGCAGTGAAGAAGTTCATCGCGGGACAGGTCGGGATAATGAAAAACTGTTTTTT.